The clone carrying this T cell receptor beta chain was observed a few times. Its antigen is undetermined. V was shortened by 2 bases and J by 3 bases, with 14 bases between the two germline ends. CDR1 and CDR2 (germline): KGHSH, LQKENI. This CDR3 comprises 15 residues. These data belong to a study of T-cell memory formation after mild COVID-19. Background on the study: Clusters were largely donor specific.

TCRdb analysed the 5' RACE reads with MiXCR anew, one entry per CDR3 protein. The profile covers hundreds of thousands of distinct CDR3 sequences, with approximately 16% appearing a single time and roughly a fifth taken by the ten largest. Regarding the study as a whole: Among clones contracting day 15 to 85, CD4/CD8 was balanced, whereas later expanders leaned CD4+. Mainly in CM and EM were contracting CD4+ clones; CD8+ were in EMRA.

The TCR originated in a man between 18 and 29 years old who had mild COVID-19 (a few samples of this study predate the infection). Cell type and time point are not known. The sequenced sample consisted of PBMCs or a T cell subset sorted from them (not recorded which). The chain carries TRBV18 and TRBJ2-7; no clear D gene. This chain's CDR3 is CASSPSHQAYYEQYF. CDR3 DNA: TGTGCCAGCTCACCATCCCACCAGGCCTACTACGAGCAGTACTTC.